Shown below are 5 T cell receptor beta chains from a single sample sequenced in a study of blood T cell repertoires in COVID-19. Sequencing was performed with immunoSEQ multiplex PCR; in TCRdb, only in-frame clones are kept and a portion is missing. The profile shows roughly 120,000 clones, 75% to 90% of them singletons. Sequenced input: peripheral blood. These receptor sequences come from a man aged 70 or older with acute or convalescent COVID-19.

The gene calls are TRBV14 and TRBJ1-2, with 8 bases fitting TRBD1. V dropped 1 base and J dropped 6; count of bases not matched to a gene: 10. The V gene's germline CDR1 is SGHDN and CDR2 FVKESK. The CDR3 runs to 16 residues. The CDR3 sequence: CASSQGYRGRLNGYTF. In DNA, the CDR3 is TGTGCCAGCAGCCAAGGGTACAGGGGGAGGCTTAATGGCTACACCTTC.

This clone appeared once. The V and J genes are TRBV19 and TRBJ1-2; no firm D call. The CDR3 is 13 residues long. V was pared by 1 base and J by 1 base, with 4 bases between. Germline CDR1 LNHDA, CDR2 SQIVND (reference sequence). In DNA form, the CDR3 reads TGTGCCAGTAGTATAGGCAGTAACTATGGCTACACCTTC. Translated: CASSIGSNYGYTF.

This chain connects TRBV3-1 (or the pseudogene TRBV3-2) to TRBJ1-1; tentative D call: TRBD1 (6 bases). Trimming took 1 base from V and 6 from J, leaving 15 bases between them. From germline, CDR1 is LGHDT and CDR2 YNNKEL (reference sequence). The CDR3 spans 15 residues. CDR3 DNA sequence: TGTGCCAGCAGCCAAGCTCGGACAGTTGCTTCTGAAGCTTTCTTT. Its translation is CASSQARTVASEAFF.

The gene calls are TRBV24-1 and TRBJ2-5; the match to TRBD1 covers 8 bases. Germline CDR1 KGHDR, CDR2 SFDVKD. There are 15 residues in the CDR3. V lost 4 bases and J lost 5; bases outside the gene matches: 8. Here the CDR3 DNA reads TGTGCCACCAGTGACGCCGGACAGGGCGCCGAGACCCAGTACTTC. Translated: CATSDAGQGAETQYF.

The chain employs TRBV28 and TRBJ1-2; maybe TRBD1 (5 bases). Germline loops: CDR1 MDHEN, CDR2 SYDVKM. There are 13 residues in the CDR3. V was trimmed by 8 bases and J by 0 bases, leaving 10 bases between them. The CDR3 spells CASLGQANYGYTF. In nucleotides, the CDR3 is TGTGCCAGCCTCGGACAAGCTAACTATGGCTACACCTTC.